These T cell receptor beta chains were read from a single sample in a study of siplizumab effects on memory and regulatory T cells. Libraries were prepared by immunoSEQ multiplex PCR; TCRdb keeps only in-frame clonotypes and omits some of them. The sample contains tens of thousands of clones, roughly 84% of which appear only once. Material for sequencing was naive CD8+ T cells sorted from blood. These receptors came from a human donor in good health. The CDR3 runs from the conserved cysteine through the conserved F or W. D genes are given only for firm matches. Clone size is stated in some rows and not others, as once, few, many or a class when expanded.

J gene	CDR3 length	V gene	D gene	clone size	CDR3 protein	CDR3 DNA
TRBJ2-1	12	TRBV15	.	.	CATSSSRNEQFF	TGTGCCACCAGCAGCTCCCGAAATGAGCAGTTCTTC
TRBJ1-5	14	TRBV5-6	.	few	CASSFRADDQPQHF	TGTGCCAGCAGCTTTCGGGCCGATGATCAGCCCCAGCATTTT
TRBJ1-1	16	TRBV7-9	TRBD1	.	CASSSTWTGLNTEAFF	TGTGCCAGCAGCTCCACCTGGACAGGACTGAACACTGAAGCTTTCTTT
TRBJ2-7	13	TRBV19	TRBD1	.	CASSISQGTEQYF	TGTGCCAGTAGTATCTCACAGGGGACCGAGCAGTACTTC
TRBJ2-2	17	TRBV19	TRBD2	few	CASSIGLAGVYTGELFF	TGTGCCAGTAGTATTGGACTAGCGGGAGTGTACACCGGGGAGCTGTTTTTT
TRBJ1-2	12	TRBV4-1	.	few	CASSQGDYGYTF	TGCGCCAGCAGCCAGGGAGACTATGGCTACACCTTC
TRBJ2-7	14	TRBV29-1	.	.	CSVVDGYNSYEQYF	TGCAGCGTCGTTGACGGATACAACTCCTACGAGCAGTACTTC
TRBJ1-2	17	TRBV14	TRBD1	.	CASSQGPGTGGSDGYTF	TGTGCCAGCAGCCAAGGCCCCGGGACAGGGGGCAGCGATGGCTACACCTTC
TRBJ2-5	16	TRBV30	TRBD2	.	CAWSDNEGLAGETQYF	TGTGCCTGGAGTGACAACGAGGGACTAGCGGGAGAGACCCAGTACTTC
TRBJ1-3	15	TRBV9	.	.	CASSVGRGSGNTIYF	TGTGCCAGCAGCGTAGGACGAGGGTCTGGAAACACCATATATTTT
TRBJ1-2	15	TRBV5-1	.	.	CASSLLPGDNYGYTF	TGCGCCAGCAGCTTGTTACCGGGCGATAACTATGGCTACACCTTC
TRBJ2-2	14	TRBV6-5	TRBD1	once	CASSDRGRAGELFF	TGTGCCAGCAGTGACAGGGGGCGGGCCGGGGAGCTGTTTTTT
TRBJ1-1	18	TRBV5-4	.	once	CASSQDRGGYREDTEAFF	TGTGCCAGCAGCCAAGATCGGGGAGGGTATAGGGAGGACACTGAAGCTTTCTTT
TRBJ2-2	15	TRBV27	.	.	CASSPRTANTGELFF	TGTGCCAGCAGTCCCAGGACAGCGAACACCGGGGAGCTGTTTTTT
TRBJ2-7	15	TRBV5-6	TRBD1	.	CASSIPRQGSYEQYF	TGTGCCAGCAGCATCCCGAGACAGGGCTCCTACGAGCAGTACTTC
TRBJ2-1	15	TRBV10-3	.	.	CAISDPGTNADEQFF	TGTGCCATCAGTGATCCGGGGACCAATGCGGACGAGCAGTTCTTC
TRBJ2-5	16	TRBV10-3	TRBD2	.	CAISESAGGGVETQYF	TGTGCCATCAGTGAGTCGGCGGGAGGTGGGGTGGAGACCCAGTACTTC
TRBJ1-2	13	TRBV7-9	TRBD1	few	CASSYTGDYGYTF	TGTGCCAGCAGCTATACAGGGGACTATGGCTACACCTTC
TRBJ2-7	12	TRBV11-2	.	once	CASSLRASEQYF	TGTGCCAGCAGCCTCCGGGCCTCCGAGCAGTACTTC
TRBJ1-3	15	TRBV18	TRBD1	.	CASSPDRGPGNTIYF	TGTGCCAGCTCACCAGACAGGGGGCCTGGAAACACCATATATTTT